The 19 T cell receptor beta chains below come from one sample, sequenced in a study of regulatory T cells in long-lasting Graves disease. Assembly of TCR beta libraries relied on iRepertoire HTBI primers together with Arm-PCR of CDR3 regions. TCRdb called the multiplex PCR reads again in MiXCR, with one record for every CDR3 protein. The table lists 200,000 to 250,000 distinct CDR3 sequences, 18% of them singletons. As for time point: newly diagnosed GD, antithyroid drugs for less than 3 months. Generation of the TCR library employed RNA extracted from PBMCs. The source material was peripheral blood mononuclear cells (PBMCs), sampled at new diagnosis, from a patient treated with antithyroid drugs. These TCRs come from a female donor with Graves disease.

This clonotype was counted between two and nine times. The rearrangement links TRBV20-1 to TRBJ2-2, with 15 nucleotides matching TRBD2. This CDR3 has 17 amino acids. The germline gives CDR1 DFQATT, CDR2 SNEGSKA (reference sequence). V lost 6 bases to trimming and J lost 4 bases; unmatched junction nucleotides: 9. CDR3 protein: CSAKGTSGRMLTGELFF. CDR3 in DNA: TGCAGTGCAAAGGGGACTAGCGGGAGGATGCTCACCGGGGAGCTGTTTTTT.

This clonotype appeared many times. This chain joins TRBV3-2 and TRBJ1-1; the table's D call, TRBD1, has no DNA check behind it. TRBV3-2 is a documented pseudogene. This CDR3 region has 16 residues. The CDR3 sequence is CASSQAERGLSTEAFF. The DNA for the CDR3 is TGTGCCAGCAGCCAAGCGGAGAGGGGGCTGAGCACTGAAGCTTTCTTT.

This clonotype was counted many times. V is TRBV7-2 and J is TRBJ1-2; D gene ambiguous. This CDR3 contains 12 residues. Germline CDR1 SGHTA, CDR2 FQGNSA. The germline V and J ends were trimmed by 1 base and 4 bases, with 4 bases remaining between them. The CDR3 nucleotides read TGTGCCAGCAGCTTAGACACCTATGGCTACACCTTC. Translating it yields CASSLDTYGYTF.

This clonotype showed up many times. The chain carries TRBV12-3 or TRBV12-4 and TRBJ2-7; D call uncertain. This CDR3 has 14 residues. The germline V and J ends were trimmed by 4 bases and 3 bases, with 13 bases remaining between them. CDR3 sequence (DNA): TGTGCCAGCAGTTCCAGGATTGAAAACTACGAGCAGTACTTC. Translating it yields CASSSRIENYEQYF.

This clonotype was observed many times. The chain is built from TRBV4-2 and TRBJ1-5, with 8 bases aligning to TRBD1. This CDR3 spans 15 amino acids. V gave up 2 bases and J gave up 4 bases; unmatched junction bases: 4. Germline V lookup: CDR1 LGHNA, CDR2 YNFKEQ. The CDR3 sequence: CASSQNRGSNQPQHF. The CDR3 bases are TGTGCCAGCAGCCAAAACAGGGGGTCGAATCAGCCCCAGCATTTT.

This clonotype has ten or more counts. V and J are TRBV3-1 and TRBJ2-3; tentatively, D is TRBD2 (5 bases). The CDR3 is 15 amino acids. V was shortened by 4 bases and J by 4 bases, with 15 bases between the two germline ends. Looked up from germline, CDR1 is LGHDT and CDR2 is YNNKEL (reference sequence). The CDR3: CASSRPGKQSDTQYF. The CDR3 DNA reads TGTGCCAGCAGCCGACCGGGAAAACAATCAGATACGCAGTATTTT.

This clonotype has ten or more counts. The V gene is TRBV12-3 or TRBV12-4, the J gene TRBJ2-5, with D uncertain. Trimming took 0 bases from V and 9 from J, leaving 8 bases between them. The CDR3 is 12 amino acids. The CDR3: CASSLASLAQYF. The CDR3 nucleotides are TGTGCCAGCAGTTTAGCCAGTCTAGCCCAGTACTTC.

The V call is TRBV30, the J call TRBJ2-4, with 10 bases matching TRBD2. Germline CDR1 is GTSNPN and CDR2 is SVGIG (reference sequence). Trimming cost V 0 bases and J 7 bases; bases outside gene matches: 6. This CDR3 contains 15 residues. Written as DNA, the CDR3 is TGTGCCTGGAGTGTACTAGCGGGAACGGAGAACATTCAGTACTTC. It encodes CAWSVLAGTENIQYF.

This clonotype has at least ten counts. CDR3 DNA sequence: TGTGCCAGCAACAGGCGGGGTGACACCGGGGAGCTGTTTTTT. Translation gives CASNRRGDTGELFF. The gene calls are TRBV6-1 and TRBJ2-2; perhaps TRBD2 as D (6 bases). Trimming shortened V by 7 bases and J by 3 bases, and 12 bases separated the two germline ends. Germline V lookup: CDR1 MNHNS, CDR2 SASEGT. CDR3 length: 14 amino acids.

Note on this clonotype: This may stem from a read error, because a much larger clone lies one nucleotide away. This sequence joins TRBV2 and TRBJ2-5; 11 nucleotides align to TRBD2. CDR3 length: 17 amino acids. Germline assignment: CDR1 SNHLY and CDR2 FYNNEI. CDR3 region: CTSSPQGTSGSSRTQYF. The CDR3 bases are TGTACCAGCTCACCACAGGGAACTAGCGGGAGTTCAAGGACCCAGTACTTC.

The sample holds a few counts of this clonotype. The chain is built from TRBV3-1 and TRBJ1-4; D is unclear. The length of the CDR3 is 11 residues. The germline V gene encodes CDR1 LGHDT and CDR2 YNNKEL (reference sequence). Trimming took 6 bases from V and 4 from J, leaving 3 bases between them. The CDR3 DNA sequence: TGTGCCAGCAGACTTAATGAAAAACTGTTTTTT. Translation: CASRLNEKLFF.

This clonotype appeared many times. The V call is TRBV7-8, the J call TRBJ1-4; D is ambiguous. V lost 1 base, J lost 0 bases, and 3 bases lay in between. CDR3 length: 14 residues. Looked up from germline, CDR1 is SGHVS and CDR2 is FQNEAQ. This CDR3 is CASSLVSTNEKLFF. DNA of the CDR3: TGTGCCAGCAGCTTAGTATCAACTAATGAAAAACTGTTTTTT.

This clonotype has a count of ten or more. V usage is TRBV29-1 and J usage is TRBJ1-1; D call uncertain. This CDR3 spans 13 amino acids. Germline V gives CDR1 SQVTM, CDR2 ANQGSEA. Trimming cost V 5 bases and J 0 bases, with 10 bases left between them. The CDR3 nucleotides read TGCAGCGTTTTCTTTTCGTTGAACACTGAAGCTTTCTTT. It yields the protein CSVFFSLNTEAFF.

This chain joins TRBV4-3 and TRBJ2-3; 9 bases agree with TRBD1. Losses at the gene ends were 0 bases for V and 2 bases for J; bases not matched to a gene: 9. The CDR3 has 18 amino acids. Germline V gives CDR1 LGHNA, CDR2 YSLEER. As DNA, the CDR3 is TGCGCCAGCAGCCAAGATCCGTATGGACAGGGGATCACAGATACGCAGTATTTT. It is translated as CASSQDPYGQGITDTQYF.

This sequence joins TRBV9 and TRBJ1-5, with D perhaps TRBD1 (6 bases). The CDR3 consists of 15 residues. V lost 0 bases, J lost 0 bases, and 7 bases lay in between. CDR1 SGDLS and CDR2 YYNGEE come from the germline V gene. The CDR3 DNA reads TGTGCCAGCAGCGTAGAAGGGGGTAGCAATCAGCCCCAGCATTTT. It translates to CASSVEGGSNQPQHF.

This clonotype came up many times. The chain couples TRBV15 to TRBJ2-1; D is undetermined. There are 14 residues in the CDR3. CDR1 is LNHNV and CDR2 is YYDKDF in the germline V gene (reference sequence). V was trimmed by 1 base and J by 8 bases, leaving 12 bases between them. The CDR3 here is CATSRGRVSDEQFF. Here the CDR3 DNA reads TGTGCCACCAGCAGAGGAAGGGTTTCCGATGAGCAGTTCTTC.

This clonotype was seen at least ten times. The chain combines TRBV19 with TRBJ1-2; a weak D match, TRBD1 (5 bases). Trimming pared 3 bases from V and 4 bases from J, leaving 21 bases between. The CDR3 runs 17 residues. Germline lookup yields CDR1 LNHDA and CDR2 SQIVND (reference sequence). The CDR3 is CASSIVAGDWGGYGYTF. CDR3 nucleotide sequence: TGTGCCAGTAGTATTGTGGCAGGCGACTGGGGCGGCTATGGCTACACCTTC.

This clonotype has a count of ten or more. The rearrangement uses TRBV7-9 and TRBJ2-3; TRBD1 might be the D (5 bases). The V gene's germline CDR1 is SEHNR and CDR2 FQNEAQ (reference sequence). The CDR3 spans 15 residues. V lost 1 base to trimming and J lost 2 bases, with 10 bases between them. The CDR3 reads CASSLGAGFTDTQYF. In DNA, the CDR3 is TGTGCCAGCAGCTTAGGGGCAGGGTTCACAGATACGCAGTATTTT.

This clonotype was seen many times. The genes are TRBV3-1 and TRBJ1-1, with a possible D match to TRBD1 (6 bases). Germline V lookup: CDR1 LGHDT, CDR2 YNNKEL (reference sequence). This CDR3 is 15 amino acids long. V lost 2 bases and J lost 7, with 17 bases in between. The DNA of the CDR3 is TGTGCCAGCAGCCAATATAGGGGGGCGATAGTTGAAGCTTTCTTT. Protein sequence: CASSQYRGAIVEAFF.